Presented here are 6 T cell receptor beta chains from one specimen sequenced in a study of blood T cell repertoires in COVID-19. Here immunoSEQ multiplex PCR was the method, and the copy in TCRdb shows in-frame clones only, minus some. This sample has 200,000 to 250,000 clones, with approximately 84% found just once. Sequencing was carried out using peripheral blood. Receptors originate from a woman in her sixties or seventies with acute or convalescent COVID-19.

The rearrangement uses TRBV7-3 and TRBJ1-2; TRBD1 aligns across 10 bases. The CDR3 totals 16 residues. Germline loops: CDR1 SGHTA, CDR2 FQGTGA. J was trimmed by 1 base and V by 11 bases; bases with no gene match: 13. CDR3 loop: CAGHYPGTGDNYGYTF. CDR3 nucleotide sequence: TGTGCCGGACACTACCCGGGGACAGGGGATAACTATGGCTACACCTTC.

V gene TRBV6-1 combines with J gene TRBJ2-1; 9 nucleotides line up with TRBD2. Germline loops: CDR1 MNHNS, CDR2 SASEGT. This CDR3 is built from 18 residues. V was clipped by 4 bases and J by 0 bases; unmatched bases: 10. The CDR3 bases are TGTGCCAGCAGTGGGGTAGCGGGGGAGAGAAGCTCCTACAATGAGCAGTTCTTC. Residues: CASSGVAGERSSYNEQFF.

This clone came up once. The chain is built from TRBV6-6 and TRBJ1-2, with 8 bases lining up with TRBD1. The CDR3 runs to 17 residues. Trimming cost V 5 bases and J 0 bases; bases outside gene matches: 11. Looked up from germline, CDR1 is MNHNY and CDR2 is SVGAGI (reference sequence). The CDR3 region has the DNA TGTGCCAGCAGTCCACAGGGGGGTCCCTCAGCTAACTATGGCTACACCTTC. This encodes CASSPQGGPSANYGYTF.

The chain couples TRBV7-9 to TRBJ1-2; tentative D call: TRBD1 (5 bases). CDR3 size: 15 residues. V lost 5 bases to trimming and J lost 4 bases, with 17 bases between them. Germline CDR1 SEHNR, CDR2 FQNEAQ (reference sequence). The CDR3 bases are TGTGCCAGCAGCCAATGGGGGGAGGGCGTCTATGGCTACACCTTC. Its translation is CASSQWGEGVYGYTF.

J is TRBJ1-1 and V is TRBV30; 9 bases are a match to TRBD1. J lost 4 bases, V lost 8 bases, and 8 bases had no gene match. CDR3 length: 13 amino acids. Germline-derived CDR1 and CDR2 are GTSNPN and SVGIG (reference sequence). In nucleotides, the CDR3 is TGTGCCGGGGGACAGGGTAAGAGCACTGAAGCTTTCTTT. Amino acids: CAGGQGKSTEAFF.

This rearrangement joins TRBV7-2 to TRBJ1-6; TRBD1 is a possible D gene (6 bases). CDR3 length: 15 residues. V was trimmed by 5 bases and J by 6 bases, leaving 14 bases between them. Germline V gene lookup returns CDR1 SGHTA and CDR2 FQGNSA. As DNA, the CDR3 is TGTGCCAGCAGCCCCAAAGGGGGATTTAATTCACCCCTCCACTTT. Protein: CASSPKGGFNSPLHF. Variable domain in full (rest from reference TRBV7-2 and TRBJ1-6): GAGVSQSPSNKVTEKGKDVELRCDPISGHTALYWYRQSLGQGLEFLIYFQGNSAPDKSGLPSDRFSAERTGGSVSTLTIQRTQQEDSAVYLCASSPKGGFNSPLHFGNGTRLTVT.